The rows below give T cell receptor beta chains drawn from one sample of a study of beta chain features in type 1 diabetes. Libraries were prepared by immunoSEQ multiplex PCR; TCRdb keeps only in-frame clonotypes and omits some of them. The repertoire includes 400,000 to 550,000 clones, about 10% of them detected once, and approximately 0.045% sits in the top ten. The source material was naive CD4+ T cells from blood. The receptors here all came from a woman between 18 and 30 years old in good health. CDR3s include the opening cysteine and the closing phenylalanine or tryptophan. A D gene is named only where the DNA matches it firmly. Expanded clones get a size class; other rows say once, few or many, or leave the size out.

TRBD2	TRBV7-2	TRBJ2-5	few	CASSRGLAQETQYF	TGTGCCAGCAGCCGCGGACTAGCCCAAGAGACCCAGTACTTC
.	TRBV10-3	TRBJ2-1	.	CAISDAVEQFF	TGTGCCATCAGTGATGCGGTCGAGCAGTTCTTC
TRBD2	TRBV7-2	TRBJ2-5	.	CASSRGLARETQYF	TGTGCCAGCAGCCGAGGACTAGCCAGGGAGACCCAGTACTTC
TRBD2	TRBV7-9	TRBJ2-1	few	CASSFGLAGSYNEQFF	TGTGCCAGCAGCTTCGGACTAGCGGGCTCCTACAATGAGCAGTTCTTC
.	TRBV28	TRBJ1-1	few	CASNRDTEAFF	TGTGCCAGCAACAGAGACACTGAAGCTTTCTTT
.	TRBV2	TRBJ2-1	.	CASAPTLTQFF	TGTGCCAGCGCTCCCACCCTAACCCAGTTCTTC
TRBD1	TRBV4-2	TRBJ2-5	few	CASSLIGQGSSETQYF	TGTGCCAGCAGCCTCATCGGACAGGGAAGTTCAGAGACCCAGTACTTC
.	TRBV27	TRBJ2-7	few	CASSLGMWDEQYF	TGTGCCAGCAGTTTAGGTATGTGGGACGAGCAGTACTTC
.	TRBV29-1	TRBJ2-3	.	CSVERGYSTDTQYF	TGCAGCGTTGAAAGGGGGTATAGCACAGATACGCAGTATTTT
TRBD2	TRBV7-2	TRBJ2-1	few	CASSLALAGGSEQFF	TGTGCCAGCAGCTTAGCGCTGGCGGGGGGCAGTGAGCAGTTCTTC
.	TRBV9	TRBJ1-5	.	CASSVVVGRESNQPQHF	TGTGCCAGCAGCGTAGTTGTGGGGCGAGAAAGCAATCAGCCCCAGCATTTT
.	TRBV5-4	TRBJ1-6	.	CASSLPTGGNSPLHF	TGTGCCAGCAGCCTCCCGACAGGAGGCAATTCACCCCTCCACTTT
.	TRBV14	TRBJ1-1	.	CASSLSIDTEAFF	TGTGCCAGCAGCCTTTCGATAGACACTGAAGCTTTCTTT
.	TRBV19	TRBJ1-5	.	CASSIEGYRKNQPQHF	TGTGCCAGTAGTATAGAGGGGTACAGAAAAAATCAGCCCCAGCATTTT
TRBD1	TRBV2	TRBJ2-1	.	CASSATGAVVNEQFF	TGTGCCAGCAGCGCGACAGGGGCGGTGGTTAATGAGCAGTTCTTC
.	TRBV23-1	TRBJ2-5	.	CASSQSMRRDQETQYF	TGCGCCAGCAGTCAATCGATGCGCAGGGACCAAGAGACCCAGTACTTC
.	TRBV18	TRBJ2-1	few	CASSPQKGGNNEQFF	TGTGCCAGCTCACCTCAAAAAGGCGGGAACAATGAGCAGTTCTTC
.	TRBV20-1	TRBJ2-1	few	CSARKGNEQFF	TGCAGTGCTAGGAAAGGCAATGAGCAGTTCTTC
.	TRBV7-9	TRBJ1-2	.	CASSLHSPGYTF	TGTGCCAGCAGCCTCCATTCCCCTGGCTACACCTTC
.	TRBV7-2	TRBJ1-2	few	CASSLDGVVAGYTF	TGTGCCAGCAGCTTAGACGGGGTAGTGGCTGGCTACACCTTC
TRBD1	TRBV18	TRBJ1-2	few	CASSPEGANGYTF	TGTGCCAGCTCACCCGAGGGGGCAAATGGCTACACCTTC
.	TRBV9	TRBJ2-1	.	CASRTGLEIYNEQFF	TGTGCCAGCAGGACGGGGCTAGAGATCTACAATGAGCAGTTCTTC
.	TRBV29-1	TRBJ2-1	few	CSVELQGREQFF	TGCAGCGTGGAACTACAGGGGAGGGAGCAGTTCTTC
.	TRBV28	TRBJ2-5	.	CASSSGLGTQYF	TGTGCCAGCAGTTCAGGGCTTGGGACCCAGTACTTC
TRBD1	TRBV5-4	TRBJ2-1	few	CASSSRTGPGEQFF	TGTGCCAGCAGCTCTAGGACAGGGCCTGGTGAGCAGTTCTTC
TRBD2	TRBV9	TRBJ2-5	.	CASSGRLAMETQYF	TGTGCCAGCAGCGGAAGACTAGCGATGGAGACCCAGTACTTC
TRBD1	TRBV30	TRBJ1-5	.	CAWSGGGYQPQHF	TGTGCCTGGAGTGGAGGGGGCTATCAGCCCCAGCATTTT
.	TRBV5-1	TRBJ2-2	few	CASSFRGITGELFF	TGCGCCAGCAGCTTTAGAGGTATCACCGGGGAGCTGTTTTTT
.	TRBV5-4	TRBJ2-2	few	CASSLARSRAGELFF	TGTGCCAGCAGCTTGGCCAGGAGTCGCGCCGGGGAGCTGTTTTTT
TRBD1	TRBV19	TRBJ1-1	few	CASKHRGNTEAFF	TGTGCCAGTAAACACAGGGGTAACACTGAAGCTTTCTTT
TRBD2	TRBV6-5	TRBJ2-1	few	CASSSTTSGGIRSQFF	TGTGCCAGCAGTTCCACTACTAGCGGGGGGATACGGTCGCAGTTCTTC
.	TRBV18	TRBJ2-7	.	CASSPRVGDGYEQYF	TGTGCCAGCTCACCACGTGTAGGGGACGGCTACGAGCAGTACTTC
.	TRBV15	TRBJ2-3	few	CATSRPTGRWGTDTQYF	TGTGCCACCAGCAGACCCACGGGAAGATGGGGCACAGATACGCAGTATTTT
TRBD1	TRBV5-1	TRBJ2-5	.	CASRAGTGYETQYF	TGCGCCAGCAGGGCCGGGACAGGGTATGAGACCCAGTACTTC
.	TRBV30	TRBJ1-2	.	CAWSARRGGTVYGYTF	TGTGCCTGGAGTGCCCGAAGGGGGGGGACGGTCTATGGCTACACCTTC
.	TRBV2	TRBJ1-4	few	CASRRFRDGDEKLFF	TGTGCCAGCAGGAGGTTCCGGGACGGAGATGAAAAACTGTTTTTT
.	TRBV7-2	TRBJ1-1	few	CASSLEVVAAEAFF	TGTGCCAGCAGCTTAGAGGTTGTGGCCGCTGAAGCTTTCTTT
.	TRBV5-1	TRBJ2-3	.	CASSLEGNIDTQYF	TGCGCCAGCAGCTTGGAGGGGAATATAGATACGCAGTATTTT
TRBD2	TRBV7-7	TRBJ2-5	.	CASSPGGAQTQYF	TGTGCCAGCAGCCCCGGGGGGGCCCAGACCCAGTACTTC
.	TRBV5-1	TRBJ2-6	few	CASSPRDTSGANVLTF	TGCGCCAGCAGCCCGCGGGACACCTCTGGGGCCAACGTCCTGACTTTC
TRBD1	TRBV5-1	TRBJ2-1	.	CASSLLSGGYNEQFF	TGCGCCAGCAGCTTGTTGTCAGGGGGCTACAATGAGCAGTTCTTC
.	TRBV29-1	TRBJ1-3	many	CSVGVDRGNTIYF	TGCAGCGTTGGCGTGGATCGGGGAAACACCATATATTTT
.	TRBV6-5	TRBJ2-1	few	CASSYGSYTEQFF	TGTGCCAGCAGTTACGGTTCCTACACTGAGCAGTTCTTC
.	TRBV5-1	TRBJ2-5	few	CASSFSGGQETQYF	TGCGCCAGCAGCTTCTCAGGGGGGCAAGAGACCCAGTACTTC
.	TRBV7-2	TRBJ2-5	.	CASSPRLLASGETQYF	TGTGCCAGCAGCCCCCGGCTCTTAGCGTCAGGGGAGACCCAGTACTTC
.	TRBV28	TRBJ2-1	.	CASSLSLGEQFF	TGTGCCAGCAGTTTGTCGCTTGGTGAGCAGTTCTTC
.	TRBV2	TRBJ1-5	few	CASSENGQPQHF	TGTGCCAGCAGTGAAAACGGTCAGCCCCAGCATTTT
TRBD1	TRBV15	TRBJ1-2	few	CATSRDHGQGASGGYTF	TGTGCCACCAGCAGAGATCACGGACAGGGGGCTTCGGGAGGCTACACCTTC